Listed below are T cell receptor beta chains from one sample, sequenced in a study of Ad26.COV2.S vaccination and SARS-CoV-2 variants. Only in-frame clones appear in the TCRdb table, and some are missing; sequencing was by immunoSEQ multiplex PCR. Of about 260,000 clones detected, about 83% appear once; the ten largest clones hold roughly 3%. The starting material was peripheral blood, obtained in a trial of Ad26.COV2.S vaccine versus placebo. The receptors originated from a person between 18 and 59 years old who received the Ad26.COV2.S COVID-19 vaccine or a placebo. CDR3s include the opening cysteine and the closing phenylalanine or tryptophan. A D gene is named only where the DNA matches it firmly. Some rows have no size entry. The others give once, few or many, or a class for an expanded clone.

DNA: TGTGCCAGCACTACGACAGGGGAAGTAGGAGAGCAGTACTTC
CDR3: CASTTTGEVGEQYF
J: TRBJ2-7
V: TRBV6-5
length: 14
D: TRBD1
size: NA

DNA: TGTGCCTGGGGACGAGAGGGGAGCTCCTACGAGCAGTACTTC
CDR3: CAWGREGSSYEQYF
J: TRBJ2-7
V: TRBV30
length: 14
D: NA
size: NA

DNA: TGTGCCAGCAGTAAAGGGACAGGGGGACTCGGTAGCAATCAGCCCCAGCATTTT
CDR3: CASSKGTGGLGSNQPQHF
J: TRBJ1-5
V: TRBV6-4
length: 18
D: TRBD1
size: NA

DNA: TGTGCCAGCAGCCTGTCCGGTGGCAGGGGGAAAGATACGCAGTATTTT
CDR3: CASSLSGGRGKDTQYF
J: TRBJ2-3
V: TRBV5-4
length: 16
D: TRBD1
size: NA

DNA: TGCAGTGCTAGTAAGGGACTAGCGGCAAATGAGCAGTTCTTC
CDR3: CSASKGLAANEQFF
J: TRBJ2-1
V: TRBV20-1
length: 14
D: TRBD2
size: NA

DNA: TGTGCCAGCAGTCTAACTAGCGGGAGGGCCATTGAGCAGTTCTTC
CDR3: CASSLTSGRAIEQFF
J: TRBJ2-1
V: TRBV6-4
length: 15
D: TRBD2
size: NA

DNA: TGTGCCAGCAGCCAAACCCCTAGCCAAAACATTCAGTACTTC
CDR3: CASSQTPSQNIQYF
J: TRBJ2-4
V: TRBV3-1/TRBV3-2
length: 14
D: NA
size: NA

DNA: TGTGCCAGCAGCTTAACGCCACTGCCGGCGTTGCCTGAGCAGTTCTTC
CDR3: CASSLTPLPALPEQFF
J: TRBJ2-1
V: TRBV7-3
length: 16
D: NA
size: NA

DNA: TGTGCCAGCTCCCCCACGACAGGCCCCGGCCATGAAAAACTGTTTTTT
CDR3: CASSPTTGPGHEKLFF
J: TRBJ1-4
V: TRBV18
length: 16
D: NA
size: once

DNA: TGTGCCAGCAGCCAATCAGGAACTAGCGCCAATGAGCAGTTCTTC
CDR3: CASSQSGTSANEQFF
J: TRBJ2-1
V: TRBV3-1/TRBV3-2
length: 15
D: TRBD2
size: NA

DNA: TGTGCCGCGGGCGGGACCCCCGGGGAGCTGTTTTTT
CDR3: CAAGGTPGELFF
J: TRBJ2-2
V: TRBV6-5
length: 12
D: NA
size: NA

DNA: TGTGCCAGCGGGCTACAACCTTACAATGAGCAGTTCTTC
CDR3: CASGLQPYNEQFF
J: TRBJ2-1
V: TRBV6-6
length: 13
D: NA
size: NA

DNA: TGTGCCAGCAGCCCCCGCGGGGCGGGGCTCTCCTACGAGCAGTACTTC
CDR3: CASSPRGAGLSYEQYF
J: TRBJ2-7
V: TRBV7-9
length: 16
D: NA
size: NA

DNA: TGTGCCAGCAGCCCGGGGTGGAGGGACAATTCACCCCTCCACTTT
CDR3: CASSPGWRDNSPLHF
J: TRBJ1-6
V: TRBV7-9
length: 15
D: NA
size: NA

DNA: TGTGCCAACCCCGCGGAGGGTGGTCGGGAGACCCAGTACTTC
CDR3: CANPAEGGRETQYF
J: TRBJ2-5
V: TRBV3-1/TRBV3-2
length: 14
D: NA
size: NA

DNA: TGTGCCAGTAGTATAGGCGGACGGCAAGAGACCCAGTACTTC
CDR3: CASSIGGRQETQYF
J: TRBJ2-5
V: TRBV19
length: 14
D: NA
size: once

DNA: TGTGCCTGGAGTGTTGGGATCTCTGGAAACACCATATATTTT
CDR3: CAWSVGISGNTIYF
J: TRBJ1-3
V: TRBV30
length: 14
D: NA
size: few

DNA: TGCGCCAGCAGCCAGGAGGGACAGGGACATTCACCCCTCCACTTT
CDR3: CASSQEGQGHSPLHF
J: TRBJ1-6
V: TRBV4-3
length: 15
D: TRBD1
size: NA

DNA: TGTGCCAGCAGCTTAGAATGGGCGGCAGGGGAGGACGAGCAGTACTTC
CDR3: CASSLEWAAGEDEQYF
J: TRBJ2-7
V: TRBV7-2
length: 16
D: NA
size: NA

DNA: TGTGCCAGCAGTTTAAACCTAGCCTACGAGCAGTACTTC
CDR3: CASSLNLAYEQYF
J: TRBJ2-7
V: TRBV27
length: 13
D: NA
size: NA

DNA: TGCGCCAGCAGCTTGTCAGGGAGCTCCTATAATTCACCCCTCCACTTT
CDR3: CASSLSGSSYNSPLHF
J: TRBJ1-6
V: TRBV5-1
length: 16
D: NA
size: NA

DNA: TGTGCCAGCAGCCAAGAGAAGGCCAGGGGAGACGGGGAGCTGTTTTTT
CDR3: CASSQEKARGDGELFF
J: TRBJ2-2
V: TRBV3-1/TRBV3-2
length: 16
D: NA
size: NA

DNA: TGTGCCAGTAGTATAGGCCGGGGCTATGGCTACACCTTC
CDR3: CASSIGRGYGYTF
J: TRBJ1-2
V: TRBV19
length: 13
D: NA
size: NA

DNA: TGTGCCAGCAGTCGGGACTCCTCCGTAGAGTATTTT
CDR3: CASSRDSSVEYF
J: TRBJ2-3
V: TRBV12-3/TRBV12-4
length: 12
D: NA
size: NA

DNA: TGTGCCAGCAGCCATCACAAACCGGACAGAGCAGTTGGCGGGGAGCTGTTTTTT
CDR3: CASSHHKPDRAVGGELFF
J: TRBJ2-2
V: TRBV3-1/TRBV3-2
length: 18
D: NA
size: NA

DNA: TGTGCCAGCAGCTTAGATGGGGGAGATACGCAGTATTTT
CDR3: CASSLDGGDTQYF
J: TRBJ2-3
V: TRBV11-3
length: 13
D: NA
size: NA

DNA: TGTGCCAGCAGCTTGGAGGGACCGCAGTACTTC
CDR3: CASSLEGPQYF
J: TRBJ2-4
V: TRBV5-6
length: 11
D: NA
size: NA

DNA: TGTGCCAGCAGTGGGACTAGCGGGATGTTAGGAGAGACCCAGTACTTC
CDR3: CASSGTSGMLGETQYF
J: TRBJ2-5
V: TRBV6-1
length: 16
D: TRBD2
size: NA

DNA: TGCGCCAGCAGCCAAGTATTGTACAATGAGCAGTTCTTC
CDR3: CASSQVLYNEQFF
J: TRBJ2-1
V: TRBV4-3
length: 13
D: NA
size: NA

DNA: TGTGCCAGCAGTTACGTGGGCCCCTACGAGCAGTACTTC
CDR3: CASSYVGPYEQYF
J: TRBJ2-7
V: TRBV6-2/TRBV6-3
length: 13
D: NA
size: NA

DNA: TGTGCCAGCATGTCTTACAGGGCCCAGCAGTACTTC
CDR3: CASMSYRAQQYF
J: TRBJ2-7
V: TRBV6-5
length: 12
D: NA
size: NA

DNA: TGTGCCAGCAGCTTAACGGGGGTCTCCTACGAGCAGTACTTC
CDR3: CASSLTGVSYEQYF
J: TRBJ2-7
V: TRBV7-2
length: 14
D: NA
size: NA

DNA: TGTGCCAGCAGCCTACTAGGACAGGGCAAGAACGAGCAGTTCTTC
CDR3: CASSLLGQGKNEQFF
J: TRBJ2-1
V: TRBV7-3
length: 15
D: TRBD1
size: NA

DNA: TGTGCCAGCAGCCTGACTAGCGGGGGTTCTAGCTCCTACAATGAGCAGTTCTTC
CDR3: CASSLTSGGSSSYNEQFF
J: TRBJ2-1
V: TRBV7-3
length: 18
D: TRBD2
size: NA

DNA: TGTGCCAGCAGCCAACAGGGCACTGAGCAGTTCTTC
CDR3: CASSQQGTEQFF
J: TRBJ2-1
V: TRBV6-2/TRBV6-3
length: 12
D: NA
size: NA

DNA: TGTGCCAGCAGCGCGGCGTTACATAGGAATCAGTACTTC
CDR3: CASSAALHRNQYF
J: TRBJ2-4
V: TRBV7-9
length: 13
D: NA
size: NA

DNA: TGTGCCAGCAGCATTACTAGGCCCGGGGAGCTGTTTTTT
CDR3: CASSITRPGELFF
J: TRBJ2-2
V: TRBV5-6
length: 13
D: NA
size: NA

DNA: TGTGCCAGCAGCTCCTATAATTCACCCCTCCACTTT
CDR3: CASSSYNSPLHF
J: TRBJ1-6
V: TRBV7-9
length: 12
D: NA
size: NA

DNA: TGCAGCGTTGAAGACCTAGCCCTAGCTTTCTTT
CDR3: CSVEDLALAFF
J: TRBJ1-1
V: TRBV29-1
length: 11
D: NA
size: NA

DNA: TGTGCCAGCAGCTTTGGAGGAACGGGACAGCGGCAGTATTTT
CDR3: CASSFGGTGQRQYF
J: TRBJ2-3
V: TRBV7-9
length: 14
D: TRBD1
size: NA

DNA: TGTGCCAGCAGCTTGGGGGCCCTAGCGGGGTACACCACAGATACGCAGTATTTT
CDR3: CASSLGALAGYTTDTQYF
J: TRBJ2-3
V: TRBV5-4
length: 18
D: TRBD2
size: NA

DNA: TGTGCCAGCAGCCCCGGCCTTAGTTGGGAGACCCAGTACTTC
CDR3: CASSPGLSWETQYF
J: TRBJ2-5
V: TRBV2
length: 14
D: NA
size: NA

DNA: TGTGCCAGCAGCAACCAGGGCGGCACTGAAGCTTTCTTT
CDR3: CASSNQGGTEAFF
J: TRBJ1-1
V: TRBV5-4
length: 13
D: NA
size: NA

DNA: TGTGCCAGCAGTGAATTCCCACCCTCTAAGGGCACAGATACGCAGTATTTT
CDR3: CASSEFPPSKGTDTQYF
J: TRBJ2-3
V: TRBV2
length: 17
D: NA
size: NA

DNA: TGTGCCAGCAGTCGAGCGGGGGGGCCGAGTTCCTACGAGCAGTACTTC
CDR3: CASSRAGGPSSYEQYF
J: TRBJ2-7
V: TRBV9
length: 16
D: TRBD2
size: NA

DNA: TGTGCCAGCAGCTTGTCCAGGGCCACAGCTAACTATGGCTACACCTTC
CDR3: CASSLSRATANYGYTF
J: TRBJ1-2
V: TRBV7-2
length: 16
D: NA
size: NA